The clone carrying this T cell receptor beta chain was counted a few times. Its antigen is unidentified. The germline V gene has CDR1 MNHEY and CDR2 SVGAGI. Trimming cost V 7 bases and J 4 bases, with 17 bases left between them. There are 15 residues in the CDR3. The data were obtained in a study of vaccination effects on CD4 cells after COVID-19. ViraFEST expansion of antigen-specific CD4+ T cells with viral peptide pools preceded sequencing. Culture lasted around eleven days before CD4+ T cell isolation. Participants got two doses of BNT162b2 or mRNA-1273 vaccine. Sequenced by immunoSEQ multiplex PCR; TCRdb stores in-frame clones only, minus some. The top ten clones hold 10% of a sample with roughly 23,000 clones, around 70% of them seen once.

This clonotype was sampled from a human donor who received a COVID-19 vaccine. The rearrangement uses TRBV6-5 and TRBJ1-3; D remains unclear. The source material was CD4+ T cells from PBMCs cultured with HCoV-NL63 spike peptides, sampled after COVID-19 vaccination. CDR3 nucleotides: TGTGCCAGCATGATAGCGGGGAAAGGGGGAAACACCATATATTTT. Translation: CASMIAGKGGNTIYF.